This T cell receptor (beta chain) emerged from a study of blood T cell repertoires in COVID-19. About the research overall: COVID-19 samples from acute and convalescent phases originated in the United States, Italy and Spain.

Trimming took 4 bases from V and 1 from J; bases not matched to a gene: 7. Germline CDR1 reads SGHRS; CDR2 reads YFSETQ. The length of the CDR3 is 16 residues. Data came from immunoSEQ multiplex PCR; TCRdb stores just in-frame clones and leaves some out. The sample has roughly 250,000 clones; around 80% are singletons. The sample holds a few counts of this clone. The receptor was isolated from a woman aged 35 to 49 with active or convalescent COVID-19. The chain is built from TRBV5-1 and TRBJ1-1, with 10 bases identical to TRBD1. Input material: peripheral blood. In DNA form, the CDR3 reads TGCGCCAGCAGCCCTAGACAGGGGGCGGGGAACACTGAAGCTTTCTTT. The encoded protein is CASSPRQGAGNTEAFF.